This TCR beta chain was recorded in a study of CD8 T cells in Susac syndrome. The CDR3 covers 14 residues. Trimming left V 4 bases short and J 0 bases short, with 9 bases between. Reverse transcription of 0.5 to 1 ug RNA was performed with random hexamers. MiXCR was run by TCRdb on the immunoSEQ multiplex PCR reads, yielding one entry per CDR3 protein. The repertoire holds fewer than 250,000 distinct CDR3 sequences, approximately 93% seen once, with 0.1% in the top ten. This clonotype was recorded once. The chain uses TRBV23-1 and TRBJ1-2, with D unclear. TRBV23-1 is an open reading frame whose function is uncertain. Sequenced: CD4+ T cells from PBMCs. The TCR originated in a human donor in good health. The CDR3 DNA reads as TGCGCCAGCAGTCGGGGAAGTTCTAACTATGGCTACACCTTC. This translates into CASSRGSSNYGYTF.